This TCR beta chain was recorded in a study of blood T cell repertoires in COVID-19. The assay was immunoSEQ multiplex PCR, and TCRdb's table has in-frame clones only and misses some. The sample has about 210,000 clones, roughly 85% seen once; the top ten hold around 5.5%. V shed 3 bases and J 6 bases; nucleotides not matched to a gene: 11. Germline-derived CDR1 and CDR2 are MNHEY and SMNVEV (reference sequence). This CDR3 region has 16 residues. The rearrangement joins TRBV27 to TRBJ1-5; 7 positions agree with TRBD1. What was sequenced was peripheral blood. This TCR was recovered from a man aged 50 to 60 with COVID-19, enrolled during active disease. The CDR3 loop is CASSFLGGTELQPQHF. The DNA of the CDR3 is TGTGCCAGCAGTTTCTTAGGCGGGACAGAGCTTCAGCCCCAGCATTTT.